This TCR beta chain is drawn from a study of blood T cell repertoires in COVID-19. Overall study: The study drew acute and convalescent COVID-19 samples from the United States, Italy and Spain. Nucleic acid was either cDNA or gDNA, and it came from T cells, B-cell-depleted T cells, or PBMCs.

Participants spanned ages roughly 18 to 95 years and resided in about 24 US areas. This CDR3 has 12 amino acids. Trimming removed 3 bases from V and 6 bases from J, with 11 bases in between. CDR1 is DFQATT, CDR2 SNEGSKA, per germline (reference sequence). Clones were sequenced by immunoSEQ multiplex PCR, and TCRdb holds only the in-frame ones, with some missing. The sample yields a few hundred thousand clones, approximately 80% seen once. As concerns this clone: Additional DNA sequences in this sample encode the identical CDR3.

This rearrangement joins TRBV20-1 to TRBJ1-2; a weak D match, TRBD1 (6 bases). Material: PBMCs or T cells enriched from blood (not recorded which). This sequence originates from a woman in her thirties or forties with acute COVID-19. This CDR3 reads CSASRGADGYTF. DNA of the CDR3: TGCAGTGCTAGTCGGGGGGCCGATGGCTACACCTTC.